One sample yielded the 18 T cell receptor beta chains listed below, sequenced in a study of T-cell reconstitution after alpha-beta-depleted transplantation in children. Preparing the TCRbeta library involved the use of unique molecular identifiers. TCRdb redid the calling of the PCR reads with MiXCR, one entry per CDR3 protein. The data show over 200,000 distinct CDR3 sequences, approximately 10% seen once. The sample here was PBMCs, taken before TCRalphabeta/CD19-depleted stem cell transplant. These receptors were obtained from a child younger than two with acute myeloid leukemia, due to receive a stem cell transplant.

This clonotype occurred many times. The genes are TRBV5-1 and TRBJ2-7; 8 bases agree with TRBD2. Trimming removed 4 bases from V and 4 bases from J; junction bases left unmatched: 10. CDR3 size: 15 residues. CDR1 SGHRS and CDR2 YFSETQ come from the germline V gene. The CDR3 region has the DNA TGCGCCAGCAGCGTCCGCATAGCGGGGTCTTACGAGCAGTACTTC. As protein: CASSVRIAGSYEQYF.

This clonotype has a count of ten or more. The rearrangement links TRBV21-1 to TRBJ2-2; the table gives TRBD1 as D, unverified against the DNA. TRBV21-1 is annotated as a pseudogene. The length of the CDR3 is 15 residues. The chain's CDR3 is CASSIKGAITGELFF. DNA for the CDR3: TGTGCCAGCAGCATTAAAGGGGCCATCACCGGGGAGCTGTTTTTT.

This clonotype was counted at least ten times. The chain's CDR3 is CASSRTRGTDTQYF. CDR3 DNA sequence: TGTGCCAGCTCCCGCACCAGGGGCACAGATACGCAGTATTTT. The rearrangement links TRBV5-6 to TRBJ2-3; possible D gene TRBD1, 5 bases. The germline CDR1 and CDR2 sequences are SGHDT and YYEEEE. The V gene lost 7 bases and the J gene lost 1 base, with 13 bases spanning the gap. The CDR3 consists of 14 residues.

This clonotype was seen many times. The J gene is TRBJ2-7, the V gene TRBV14; 13 nucleotides agree with TRBD2. Germline-derived CDR1 and CDR2 are SGHDN and FVKESK. The CDR3 runs to 13 residues. V gave up 9 bases and J gave up 3 bases; unmatched junction bases: 2. The CDR3 sequence is CASGTSGDYEQYF. The CDR3 region has the DNA TGTGCCAGTGGGACTAGCGGGGACTACGAGCAGTACTTC.

This clonotype was seen only a few times. The CDR3 nucleotides are TGTGCCAGCAGCTCCCTAGGGACAGGGGTTGAGACCCAGTACTTC. It encodes CASSSLGTGVETQYF. The V gene is TRBV7-8, the J gene TRBJ2-5; 10 nucleotides agree with TRBD1. The CDR3 runs to 15 residues. Unmatched junction bases numbered 7, after V lost 4 bases and J lost 5 bases. Germline V gene lookup returns CDR1 SGHVS and CDR2 FQNEAQ.

This clonotype was observed many times. The genes are TRBV7-2 and TRBJ2-7; 8 bases fit TRBD2. This CDR3 spans 15 amino acids. Per germline, CDR1 SGHTA and CDR2 FQGNSA. Losses at the gene ends were 5 bases for V and 2 bases for J; bases not matched to a gene: 8. CDR3 nucleotides: TGTGCCAGCAGCCTGAGCGGGAGTAGGACCTACGAGCAGTACTTC. Translated, it gives CASSLSGSRTYEQYF. Full variable domain (remainder filled in from reference TRBV7-2 and TRBJ2-7): GAGVSQSPSNKVTEKGKDVELRCDPISGHTALYWYRQSLGQGLEFLIYFQGNSAPDKSGLPSDRFSAERTGGSVSTLTIQRTQQEDSAVYLCASSLSGSRTYEQYFGPGTRLTVT.

This rearrangement joins TRBV7-9 to TRBJ1-2, with no clear D. The CDR3 loop spans 11 amino acids. The V gene lost 10 bases and the J gene lost 4 bases, with 10 bases spanning the gap. Germline V gene lookup returns CDR1 SEHNR and CDR2 FQNEAQ (reference sequence). CDR3 sequence: CATSPGYGYTF. CDR3 in DNA: TGTGCCACCTCCCCTGGCTATGGCTACACCTTC.

This clonotype has a count of ten or more. This chain links TRBV7-2 with TRBJ2-1, with 9 bases lining up with TRBD1. The V gene end was trimmed by 5 bases and the J gene end by 7 bases; junction bases not matched to a gene: 12. There are 16 residues in the CDR3. CDR1 SGHTA and CDR2 FQGNSA come from the germline V gene. CDR3 in amino acids: CASSPEDRGLQNEQFF. The CDR3 region has the DNA TGTGCCAGCAGCCCCGAGGACAGGGGACTCCAAAATGAGCAGTTCTTC.

This clonotype was observed a few times. The J gene is TRBJ1-1, the V gene TRBV7-9; a weak D match, TRBD1 (5 bases). There are 12 residues in the CDR3. Trimming pared 4 bases from V and 11 bases from J, leaving 14 bases between. Germline CDR1 reads SEHNR; CDR2 reads FQNEAQ (reference sequence). CDR3 sequence (DNA): TGTGCCAGCAGCTCGGGACGGACGGGGGCTTTCTTT. It is translated as CASSSGRTGAFF.

This clonotype has ten or more counts. V and J are TRBV15 and TRBJ1-3; unclear D gene. Germline V gives CDR1 LNHNV, CDR2 YYDKDF (reference sequence). This CDR3 has 14 amino acids. Trimming removed 4 bases at V and 0 bases at J, with 7 bases between. Written as DNA, the CDR3 is TGTGCCACCAGCATTCCGGGCTCTGGAAACACCATATATTTT. As protein: CATSIPGSGNTIYF.

At least ten counts were recorded for this clonotype. CDR3 loop: CSAVQGSNQPQHF. CDR3 nucleotides: TGCAGTGCTGTACAGGGAAGCAATCAGCCCCAGCATTTT. The chain recombines TRBV20-1 with TRBJ1-5; possible D gene TRBD1, 6 bases. The CDR3 is 13 amino acids. CDR1 is DFQATT and CDR2 is SNEGSKA in the germline V gene (reference sequence). The germline V and J ends were trimmed by 5 bases and 1 base, with 9 bases remaining between them.

This clonotype was counted at least ten times. V usage is TRBV7-8 and J usage is TRBJ1-5, with TRBD1 matching 11 bases. Germline V lookup: CDR1 SGHVS, CDR2 FQNEAQ. V lost 5 bases and J lost 6; bases outside the gene matches: 12. The CDR3 length is 17 residues. For the CDR3, the DNA is TGTGCCAGCAGCCAGGGTGTGGGACAGGGGGTGGGTCAGCCCCAGCATTTT. It encodes CASSQGVGQGVGQPQHF.

This clonotype was recorded many times. J is TRBJ2-5 and V is TRBV20-1; possible D gene TRBD2, 5 bases. The CDR3 spans 15 residues. Trimming cost V 0 bases and J 1 base, with 12 bases left between them. Germline assignment: CDR1 DFQATT and CDR2 SNEGSKA (reference sequence). In DNA form, the CDR3 reads TGCAGTGCTAGAGATAGTGGCGGGCGCCAAGAGACCCAGTACTTC. Translated: CSARDSGGRQETQYF.

The V gene is TRBV3-1, the J gene TRBJ2-1; 7 nucleotides match TRBD2. Germline V gene lookup returns CDR1 LGHDT and CDR2 YNNKEL (reference sequence). Losses at the gene ends were 1 base for V and 6 bases for J; bases not matched to a gene: 0. The CDR3 runs to 13 residues. The CDR3 sequence: CASSQGTSNEQFF. CDR3 bases: TGTGCCAGCAGCCAAGGGACTAGCAATGAGCAGTTCTTC.

This clonotype was counted a few times. J is TRBJ2-3 and V is TRBV20-1; maybe TRBD2 (5 bases). The germline V gene has CDR1 DFQATT and CDR2 SNEGSKA (reference sequence). The CDR3 runs to 16 residues. V gave up 0 bases and J gave up 3 bases, with 16 bases separating them. The CDR3 DNA follows: TGCAGTGCTAGAGATTTGGCTAGCCTTCCAACAGATACGCAGTATTTT. Its translation is CSARDLASLPTDTQYF.

This clonotype was seen ten or more times. The V call is TRBV12-3 or TRBV12-4, the J call TRBJ2-5; D gene uncertain. Between the trimmed V and J ends, which lost 0 bases and 4 bases, there was a span of 9 bases. The CDR3 loop spans 14 amino acids. The CDR3 reads CASSLAGSRETQYF. As DNA, the CDR3 is TGTGCCAGCAGTTTAGCCGGCTCGAGAGAGACCCAGTACTTC.

This clonotype was seen ten or more times. This chain connects TRBV20-1 to TRBJ1-6, with D perhaps TRBD1 (5 bases). The V end was cut by 6 bases, the J end by 0 bases, with 21 bases between. The CDR3 has 18 residues. Germline lookup yields CDR1 DFQATT and CDR2 SNEGSKA (reference sequence). CDR3 in amino acids: CSAQGPSKGSSYNSPLHF. The CDR3 DNA reads as TGCAGTGCCCAAGGTCCCAGTAAGGGGAGCTCCTATAATTCACCCCTCCACTTT.

This clonotype occurred many times. The chain joins TRBV6-5 to TRBJ2-7; TRBD2 matches 11 bases. The CDR3 consists of 15 residues. The V gene end was trimmed by 1 base and the J gene end by 3 bases; junction bases not matched to a gene: 2. Germline CDR1 and CDR2: MNHEY and SVGAGI. As DNA, the CDR3 is TGTGCCAGCAGTTACTTAGCGGGAGGGTTCTACGAGCAGTACTTC. Translation gives CASSYLAGGFYEQYF.